This is a list of T cell receptor beta chains from one sample in a study of cytomegalovirus exposure and HLA in healthy donors. Generated by immunoSEQ multiplex PCR, the TCRdb table keeps only in-frame clones and is missing some. This table holds about 300,000 clones, roughly 88% found once. The specimen sequenced was PBMCs. The receptors were sampled from a middle-aged man in good health and CMV-seropositive. The CDR3 runs from the conserved cysteine through the conserved F or W. The D gene is left open where the match is weak.

cdr3_length | d_call | j_call | v_call | cdr3_aa
15 | TRBD2 | TRBJ2-1 | TRBV7-6 | CASSLEAGKYNEQFF
11 | NA | TRBJ1-2 | TRBV29-1 | CSVGPSNGYTF
14 | TRBD1 | TRBJ1-1 | TRBV19 | CASTAQGMNTEAFF
15 | NA | TRBJ1-2 | TRBV6-6 | CASSFDPEGDYGYTF
14 | TRBD2 | TRBJ2-7 | TRBV5-6 | CASSLSSGSHEQYF
13 | NA | TRBJ2-3 | TRBV11-2 | CASSHRGQESQYF
12 | TRBD1 | TRBJ2-1 | TRBV28 | CASSLGQGRQFF
17 | TRBD1 | TRBJ1-1 | TRBV28 | CASMPPWDRGANTEAFF
15 | NA | TRBJ2-5 | TRBV18 | CASSPVSGLQETQYF
15 | TRBD2 | NA | TRBV5-1 | CASSLAASGDYEQYF
14 | TRBD1 | TRBJ1-1 | TRBV9 | CASSASGTGGEAFF
15 | NA | TRBJ2-1 | TRBV7-3 | CASRDLNGVYNEQFF
13 | NA | TRBJ1-1 | TRBV11-2 | CASSLEQSTEAFF
16 | TRBD1 | TRBJ2-2 | TRBV12-5 | CASGLSRGGSTGELFF
14 | NA | TRBJ2-3 | TRBV6-5 | CASSTPGLSDTQYF
14 | TRBD1 | TRBJ1-1 | TRBV7-9 | CASSQDREETEAFF
15 | NA | TRBJ1-5 | TRBV2 | CASSQTGGSNQPQHF
14 | TRBD1 | TRBJ2-5 | TRBV10-1 | CASSESGQGETQYF
14 | TRBD1 | TRBJ2-1 | TRBV2 | CASRNQGARNEQFF
14 | TRBD1 | TRBJ1-2 | TRBV2 | CASPTSGTGRGYTF
15 | NA | TRBJ2-6 | TRBV5-5 | CASSLRGFGANVLTF
16 | NA | TRBJ2-3 | TRBV27 | CASSWTGGAVLDTQYF
16 | TRBD2 | TRBJ2-3 | TRBV10-3 | CAISTSGSKGTDTQYF
15 | TRBD1 | TRBJ1-2 | TRBV7-2 | CASSPRTGLGYGYTF
16 | TRBD2 | NA | TRBV5-1 | CASSTPGLAGSYEQYF
14 | TRBD1 | TRBJ2-7 | TRBV7-3 | CASSRRDRGYEQYF
17 | TRBD2 | TRBJ2-3 | TRBV4-1 | CASSHSKAGVRTDTQYF
14 | TRBD2 | TRBJ2-7 | TRBV6-5 | CASSPRTRPGEQYF
12 | NA | TRBJ1-1 | TRBV2 | CASRRGITEAFF
13 | NA | TRBJ1-2 | TRBV6-5 | CASSLQGEDGYTF
14 | NA | TRBJ2-1 | TRBV28 | CASSLTGAGDEQFF
14 | TRBD1 | TRBJ1-1 | TRBV6-1 | CASSARTGAVPAFF
14 | TRBD1 | TRBJ1-2 | TRBV27 | CASSSGQGNYGYTF
14 | NA | TRBJ2-1 | TRBV6-5 | CASTLTGSYNEQFF
15 | NA | TRBJ2-1 | TRBV2 | CASSEQPGIYNEQFF
17 | TRBD2 | TRBJ2-2 | TRBV28 | CASSLSPGLAGAGELFF
15 | TRBD1 | TRBJ1-5 | TRBV15 | CATSSRTGGNQPQHF
13 | TRBD1 | TRBJ1-1 | TRBV10-3 | CAISGQGGTEAFF
15 | NA | TRBJ1-1 | TRBV5-6 | CASSPWGPLGPGAFF
15 | NA | TRBJ2-1 | TRBV28 | CASRHLTRQDNEQFF
16 | TRBD2 | TRBJ2-1 | TRBV7-3 | CASSFYGTSGYNEQFF
18 | TRBD2 | TRBJ2-2 | TRBV7-6 | CASSFIAGGPLGTGELFF
16 | TRBD2 | TRBJ2-3 | TRBV7-3 | CASSPRTSGSRNTQYF
14 | TRBD1 | TRBJ2-7 | TRBV28 | CASSAGTGPYEQYF
15 | NA | TRBJ1-5 | TRBV7-2 | CASSLRQNSNQPQHF
18 | TRBD2 | TRBJ2-5 | TRBV7-6 | CASSLPPRPSGRGETQYF
16 | NA | TRBJ2-2 | TRBV7-2 | CASSLATGSGTGELFF
13 | NA | TRBJ2-3 | TRBV29-1 | CSVVGQSTDTQYF
16 | NA | TRBJ2-2 | TRBV27 | CASSRLGGALTGELFF
17 | TRBD1 | TRBJ1-4 | TRBV30 | CAWRPGQGIPTNEKLFF
14 | NA | TRBJ2-7 | TRBV7-2 | CASSLGSGPYEQYF
14 | TRBD2 | TRBJ2-5 | TRBV11-2 | CASSLAAGVETQYF
14 | TRBD1 | TRBJ1-2 | TRBV19 | CASRIQGDPYGNTF
18 | NA | TRBJ2-1 | TRBV5-1 | CASSDTRVGYSPYNEQFF
16 | TRBD2 | TRBJ2-1 | TRBV7-9 | CASSLVRSSGLNEQFF
13 | NA | TRBJ2-3 | TRBV2 | CASSVYRADTQYF